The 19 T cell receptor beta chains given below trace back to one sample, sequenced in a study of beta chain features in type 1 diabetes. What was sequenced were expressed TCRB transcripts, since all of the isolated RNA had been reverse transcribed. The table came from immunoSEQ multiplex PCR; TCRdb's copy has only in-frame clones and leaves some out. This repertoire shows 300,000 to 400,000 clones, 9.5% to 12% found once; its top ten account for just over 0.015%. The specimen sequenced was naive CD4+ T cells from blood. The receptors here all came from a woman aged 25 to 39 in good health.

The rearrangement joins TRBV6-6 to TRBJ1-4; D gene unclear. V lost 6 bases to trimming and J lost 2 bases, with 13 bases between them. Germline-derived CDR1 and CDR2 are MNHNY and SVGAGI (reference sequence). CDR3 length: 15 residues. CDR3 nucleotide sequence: TGTGCCAGCAGCCGCTCGGGAGCTACTAATGAAAAACTGTTTTTT. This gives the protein CASSRSGATNEKLFF.

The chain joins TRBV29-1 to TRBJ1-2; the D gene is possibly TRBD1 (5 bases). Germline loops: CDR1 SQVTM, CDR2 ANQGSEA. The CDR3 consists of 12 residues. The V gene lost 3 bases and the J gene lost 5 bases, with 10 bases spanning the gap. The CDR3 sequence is CSVDERGYGYTF. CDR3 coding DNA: TGCAGCGTTGATGAAAGGGGATATGGCTACACCTTC.

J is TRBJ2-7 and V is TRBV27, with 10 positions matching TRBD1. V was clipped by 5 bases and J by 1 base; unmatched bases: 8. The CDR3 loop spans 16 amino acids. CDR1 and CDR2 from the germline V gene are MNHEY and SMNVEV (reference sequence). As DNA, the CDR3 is TGTGCCAGCAGTACCCGGACAGGGGGAGATTCCTACGAGCAGTACTTC. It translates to CASSTRTGGDSYEQYF.

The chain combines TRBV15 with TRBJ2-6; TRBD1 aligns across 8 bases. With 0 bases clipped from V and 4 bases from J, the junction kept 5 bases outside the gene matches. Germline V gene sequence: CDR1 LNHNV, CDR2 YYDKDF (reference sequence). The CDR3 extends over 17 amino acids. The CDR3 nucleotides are TGTGCCACCAGCAGAGATTCCAGGGGGCAAGGGGCCAACGTCCTGACTTTC. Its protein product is CATSRDSRGQGANVLTF.

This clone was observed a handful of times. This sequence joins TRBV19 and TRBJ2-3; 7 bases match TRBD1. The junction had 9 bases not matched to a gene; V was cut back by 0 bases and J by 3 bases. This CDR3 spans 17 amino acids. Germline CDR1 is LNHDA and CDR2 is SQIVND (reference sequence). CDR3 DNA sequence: TGTGCCAGTAGTATAGATTTAAGGGGGCCCGGTACAGATACGCAGTATTTT. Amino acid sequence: CASSIDLRGPGTDTQYF.

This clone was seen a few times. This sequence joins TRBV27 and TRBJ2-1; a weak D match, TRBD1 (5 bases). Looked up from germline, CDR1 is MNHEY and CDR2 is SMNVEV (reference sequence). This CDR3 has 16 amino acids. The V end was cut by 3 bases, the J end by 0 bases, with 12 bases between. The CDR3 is CASSFSTVSSYNEQFF. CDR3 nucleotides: TGTGCCAGCAGTTTCTCGACAGTGAGCTCCTACAATGAGCAGTTCTTC.

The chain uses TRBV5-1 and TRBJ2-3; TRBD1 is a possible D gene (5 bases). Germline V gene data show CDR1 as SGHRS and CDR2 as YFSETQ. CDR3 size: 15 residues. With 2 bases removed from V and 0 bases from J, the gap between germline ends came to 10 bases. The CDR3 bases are TGCGCCAGCAGCTTTCAGTACAGGAGCACAGATACGCAGTATTTT. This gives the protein CASSFQYRSTDTQYF.

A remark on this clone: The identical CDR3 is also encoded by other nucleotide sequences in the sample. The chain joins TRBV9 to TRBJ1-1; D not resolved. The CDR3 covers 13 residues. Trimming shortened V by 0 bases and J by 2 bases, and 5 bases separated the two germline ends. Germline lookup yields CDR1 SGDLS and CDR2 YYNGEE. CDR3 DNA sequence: TGTGCCAGCAGCGTAGAAGCTAACACTGAAGCTTTCTTT. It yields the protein CASSVEANTEAFF.

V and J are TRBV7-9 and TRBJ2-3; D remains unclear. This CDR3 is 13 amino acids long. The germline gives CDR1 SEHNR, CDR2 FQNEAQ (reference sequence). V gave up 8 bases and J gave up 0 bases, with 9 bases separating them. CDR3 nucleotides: TGTGCCAGCTCGTCCGGGAGCACAGATACGCAGTATTTT. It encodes CASSSGSTDTQYF.

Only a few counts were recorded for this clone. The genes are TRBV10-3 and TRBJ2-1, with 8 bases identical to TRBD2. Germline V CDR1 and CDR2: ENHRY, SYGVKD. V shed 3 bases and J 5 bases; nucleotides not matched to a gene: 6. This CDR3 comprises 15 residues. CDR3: CAISERAGENNEQFF. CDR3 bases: TGTGCCATCAGTGAAAGAGCGGGAGAGAACAATGAGCAGTTCTTC.

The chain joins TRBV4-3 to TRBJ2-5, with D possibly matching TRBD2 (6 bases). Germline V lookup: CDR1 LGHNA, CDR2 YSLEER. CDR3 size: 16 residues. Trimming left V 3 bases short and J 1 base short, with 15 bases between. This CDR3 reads CASSQGWGVTQETQYF. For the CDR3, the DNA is TGCGCCAGCAGCCAGGGGTGGGGGGTGACCCAAGAGACCCAGTACTTC.

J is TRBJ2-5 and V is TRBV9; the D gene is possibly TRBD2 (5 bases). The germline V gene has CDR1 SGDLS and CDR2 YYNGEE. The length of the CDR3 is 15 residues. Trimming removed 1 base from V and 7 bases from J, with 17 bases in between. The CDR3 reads CASSVSGGGLGTQYF. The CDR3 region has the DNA TGTGCCAGCAGCGTATCGGGCGGCGGGTTGGGGACCCAGTACTTC.

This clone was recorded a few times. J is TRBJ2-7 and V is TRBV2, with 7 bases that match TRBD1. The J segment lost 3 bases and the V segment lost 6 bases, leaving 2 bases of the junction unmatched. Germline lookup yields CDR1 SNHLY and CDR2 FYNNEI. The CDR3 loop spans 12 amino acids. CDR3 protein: CASRGQNYEQYF. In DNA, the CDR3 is TGTGCCAGCAGGGGACAGAACTACGAGCAGTACTTC.

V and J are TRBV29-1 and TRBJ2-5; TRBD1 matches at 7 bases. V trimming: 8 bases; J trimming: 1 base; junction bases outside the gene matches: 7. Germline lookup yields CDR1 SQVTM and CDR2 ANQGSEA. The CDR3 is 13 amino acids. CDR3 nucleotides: TGCAGCACAGAATACAGGGGCCAAGAGACCCAGTACTTC. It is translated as CSTEYRGQETQYF.

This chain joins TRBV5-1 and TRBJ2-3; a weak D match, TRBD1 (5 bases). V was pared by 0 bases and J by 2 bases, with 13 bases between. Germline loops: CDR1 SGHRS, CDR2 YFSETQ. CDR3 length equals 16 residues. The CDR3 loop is CASSLEGQGSTDTQYF. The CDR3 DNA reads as TGCGCCAGCAGCTTGGAGGGGCAGGGATCCACAGATACGCAGTATTTT.

The CDR3 region has the DNA TGTGCCAGCAGCCCCCCGGGACTTTTCTACGAGCAGTACTTC. Its translation is CASSPPGLFYEQYF. This chain uses TRBV9 with TRBJ2-7, with D possibly being TRBD2 (6 bases). CDR3 length: 14 amino acids. Trimming removed 4 bases at V and 3 bases at J, with 14 bases between. Per the germline V gene, CDR1 is SGDLS and CDR2 is YYNGEE.

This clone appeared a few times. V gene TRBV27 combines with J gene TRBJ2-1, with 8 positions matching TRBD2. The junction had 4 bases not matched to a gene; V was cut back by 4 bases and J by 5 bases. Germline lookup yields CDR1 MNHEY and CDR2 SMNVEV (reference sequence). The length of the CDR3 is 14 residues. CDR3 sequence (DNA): TGTGCCAGCAGTTCCCCCGGGGGGGACAATGAGCAGTTCTTC. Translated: CASSSPGGDNEQFF.

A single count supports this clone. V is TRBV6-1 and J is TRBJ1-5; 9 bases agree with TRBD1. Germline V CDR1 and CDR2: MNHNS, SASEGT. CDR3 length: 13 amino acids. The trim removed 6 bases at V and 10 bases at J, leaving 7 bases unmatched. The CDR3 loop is CASRGQGVGPQHF. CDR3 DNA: TGTGCCAGCAGGGGACAGGGTGTAGGACCCCAGCATTTT.

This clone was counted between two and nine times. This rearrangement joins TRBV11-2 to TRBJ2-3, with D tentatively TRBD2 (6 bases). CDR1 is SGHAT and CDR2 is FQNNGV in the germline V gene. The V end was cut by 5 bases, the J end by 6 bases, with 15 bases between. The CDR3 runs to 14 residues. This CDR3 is CASSPGLLTDTQYF. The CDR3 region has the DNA TGTGCCAGCAGCCCGGGACTCCTCACGGATACGCAGTATTTT.